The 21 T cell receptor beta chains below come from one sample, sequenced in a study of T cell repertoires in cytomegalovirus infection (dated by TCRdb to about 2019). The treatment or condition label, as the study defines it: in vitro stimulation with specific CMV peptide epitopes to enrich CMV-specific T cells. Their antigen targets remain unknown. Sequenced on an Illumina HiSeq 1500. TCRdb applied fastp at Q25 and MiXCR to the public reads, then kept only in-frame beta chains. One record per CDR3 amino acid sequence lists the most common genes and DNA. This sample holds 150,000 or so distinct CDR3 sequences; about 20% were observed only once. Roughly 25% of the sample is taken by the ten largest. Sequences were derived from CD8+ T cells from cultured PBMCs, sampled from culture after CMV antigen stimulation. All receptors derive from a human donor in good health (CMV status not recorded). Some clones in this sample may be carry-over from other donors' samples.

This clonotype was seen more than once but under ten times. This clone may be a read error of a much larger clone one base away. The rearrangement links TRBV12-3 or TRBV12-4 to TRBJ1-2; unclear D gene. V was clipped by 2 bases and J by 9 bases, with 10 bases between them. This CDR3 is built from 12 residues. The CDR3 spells CASSLTFDSYTF. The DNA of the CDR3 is TGTGCCAGCAGTTTAACGTTCGATAGCTACACCTTC.

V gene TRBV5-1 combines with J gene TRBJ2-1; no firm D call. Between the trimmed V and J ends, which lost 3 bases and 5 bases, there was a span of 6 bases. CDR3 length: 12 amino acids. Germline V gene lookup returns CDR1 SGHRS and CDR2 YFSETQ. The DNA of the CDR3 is TGCGCCAGCAGCTGGGCCGACAATGAGCAGTTCTTC. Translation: CASSWADNEQFF.

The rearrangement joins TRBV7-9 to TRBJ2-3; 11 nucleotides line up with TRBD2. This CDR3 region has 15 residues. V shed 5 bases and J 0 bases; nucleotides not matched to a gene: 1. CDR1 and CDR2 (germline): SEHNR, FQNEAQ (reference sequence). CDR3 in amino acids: CASSRLAGSTDTQYF. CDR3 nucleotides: TGTGCCAGCAGCCGACTAGCGGGGAGCACAGATACGCAGTATTTT.

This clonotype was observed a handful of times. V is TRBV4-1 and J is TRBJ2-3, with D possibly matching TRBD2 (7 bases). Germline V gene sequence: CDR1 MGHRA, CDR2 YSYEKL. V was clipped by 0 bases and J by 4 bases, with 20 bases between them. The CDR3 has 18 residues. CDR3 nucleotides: TGCGCCAGCAGCCAAGAGGAGGGCGGGGGCCAAGGCCCAGATACGCAGTATTTT. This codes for CASSQEEGGGQGPDTQYF.

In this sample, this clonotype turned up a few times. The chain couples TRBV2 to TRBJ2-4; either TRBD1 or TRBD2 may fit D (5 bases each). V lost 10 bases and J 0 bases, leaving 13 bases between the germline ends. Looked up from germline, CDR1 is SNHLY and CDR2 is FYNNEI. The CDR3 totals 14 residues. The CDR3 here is CATTRDLAKNIQYF. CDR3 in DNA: TGTGCCACAACTCGGGACCTAGCCAAAAACATTCAGTACTTC.

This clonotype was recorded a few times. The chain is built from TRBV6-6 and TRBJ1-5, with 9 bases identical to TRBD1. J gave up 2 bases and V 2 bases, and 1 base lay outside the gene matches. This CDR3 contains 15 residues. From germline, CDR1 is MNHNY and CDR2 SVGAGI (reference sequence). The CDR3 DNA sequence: TGTGCCAGCAGTTACCGGACAGGGGGCAATCAGCCCCAGCATTTT. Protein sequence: CASSYRTGGNQPQHF.

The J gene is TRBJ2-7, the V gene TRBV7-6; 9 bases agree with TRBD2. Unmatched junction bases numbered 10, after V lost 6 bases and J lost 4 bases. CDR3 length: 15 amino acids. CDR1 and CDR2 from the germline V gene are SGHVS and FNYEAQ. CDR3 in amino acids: CASRQDGGGAYEQYF. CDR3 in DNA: TGTGCCAGCAGGCAGGATGGCGGGGGGGCTTACGAGCAGTACTTC.

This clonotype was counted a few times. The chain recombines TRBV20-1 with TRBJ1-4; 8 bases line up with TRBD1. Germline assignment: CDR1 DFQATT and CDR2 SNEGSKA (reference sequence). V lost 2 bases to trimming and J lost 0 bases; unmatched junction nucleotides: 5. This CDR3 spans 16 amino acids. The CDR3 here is CSARLQGVSTNEKLFF. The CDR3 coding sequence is TGCAGTGCTAGACTACAGGGGGTCTCAACTAATGAAAAACTGTTTTTT.

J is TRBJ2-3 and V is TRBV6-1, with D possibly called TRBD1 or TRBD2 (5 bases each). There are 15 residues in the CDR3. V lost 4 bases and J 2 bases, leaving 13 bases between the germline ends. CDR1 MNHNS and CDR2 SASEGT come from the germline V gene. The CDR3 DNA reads TGTGCCAGCAGTGCCCCCCCGGGGCTCACAGATACGCAGTATTTT. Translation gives CASSAPPGLTDTQYF.

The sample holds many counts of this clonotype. Here the CDR3 DNA reads TGTGCCAGCAGCTTGGCGACAGCCTCCTACGAGCAGTACTTC. Translation gives CASSLATASYEQYF. The chain has TRBV7-2 and TRBJ2-7; TRBD1 might be the D (5 bases). The ends were cut back, 3 bases at V and 0 bases at J, with 9 bases in the middle. Looked up from germline, CDR1 is SGHTA and CDR2 is FQGNSA. The CDR3 totals 14 residues.

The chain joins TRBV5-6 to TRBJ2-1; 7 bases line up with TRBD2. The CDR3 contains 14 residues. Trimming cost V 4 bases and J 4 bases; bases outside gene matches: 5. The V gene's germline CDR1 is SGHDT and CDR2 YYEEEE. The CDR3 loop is CASSPTGGYNEQFF. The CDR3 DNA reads TGTGCCAGCAGCCCGACCGGGGGGTACAATGAGCAGTTCTTC. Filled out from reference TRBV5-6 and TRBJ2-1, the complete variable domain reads DAGVTQSPTHLIKTRGQQVTLRCSPKSGHDTVSWYQQALGQGPQFIFQYYEEEERQRGNFPDRFSGHQFPNYSSELNVNALLLGDSALYLCASSPTGGYNEQFFGPGTRLTVL.

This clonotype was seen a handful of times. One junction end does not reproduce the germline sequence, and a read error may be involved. CDR3 coding DNA: TGCGCCAGCAGCCAAGATTCAGGGAATAATTCATCCCTCCACTTT. It yields the protein CASSQDSGNNSSLHF. The chain uses TRBV4-1 and TRBJ1-6, with D tentatively TRBD1 (5 bases). CDR3 length: 15 residues. Germline loops: CDR1 MGHRA, CDR2 YSYEKL.

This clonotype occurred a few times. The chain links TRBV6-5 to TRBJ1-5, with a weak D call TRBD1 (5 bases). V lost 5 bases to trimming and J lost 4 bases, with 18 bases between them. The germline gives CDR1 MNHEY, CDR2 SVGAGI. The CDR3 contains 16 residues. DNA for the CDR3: TGTGCCAGCAGTCCGAATCTCCCAGGGTTTAATCAGCCCCAGCATTTT. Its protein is CASSPNLPGFNQPQHF.

The CDR3 nucleotides read TGTGCCAGCAGAAGCCCGCTCGGAAATTCACCCCTCCACTTT. This gives the protein CASRSPLGNSPLHF. This chain uses TRBV12-3 or TRBV12-4 with TRBJ1-6, with D uncertain. The CDR3 totals 14 residues. The V gene lost 6 bases and the J gene lost 7 bases, with 13 bases spanning the gap.

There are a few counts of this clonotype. The CDR3 spells CASSRGSESSYNSPLHF. The CDR3 DNA reads as TGTGCCAGCAGCAGGGGCTCCGAGAGCTCCTATAATTCACCCCTCCACTTT. This chain links TRBV11-2 with TRBJ1-6; D might be TRBD1 (5 bases). Germline loops: CDR1 SGHAT, CDR2 FQNNGV. V gave up 5 bases and J gave up 0 bases, with 14 bases separating them. CDR3 size: 17 residues. The full variable domain, with the rest looked up from reference TRBV11-2 and TRBJ1-6, is EAGVAQSPRYKIIEKRQSVAFWCNPISGHATLYWYQQILGQGPKLLIQFQNNGVVDDSQLPKDRFSAERLKGVDSTLKIQPAKLEDSAVYLCASSRGSESSYNSPLHFGNGTRLTVT.

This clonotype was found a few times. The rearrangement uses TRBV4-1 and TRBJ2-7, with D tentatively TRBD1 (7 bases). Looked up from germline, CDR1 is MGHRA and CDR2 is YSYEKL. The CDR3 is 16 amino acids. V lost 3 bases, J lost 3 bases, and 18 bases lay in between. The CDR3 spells CASSHVTGTAGYEQYF. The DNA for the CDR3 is TGCGCCAGCAGCCATGTAACCGGGACAGCGGGCTACGAGCAGTACTTC.

CDR3 nucleotide sequence: TGTGCCAGCAGCTTAGCCGTCGGGGGGCTGGGGCACCAGCATTTT. It encodes CASSLAVGGLGHQHF. The V and J genes are TRBV7-2 and TRBJ1-5; a weak D match, TRBD1 (6 bases). The CDR3 length is 15 residues. With 0 bases removed from V and 12 bases from J, the gap between germline ends came to 18 bases. Looked up from germline, CDR1 is SGHTA and CDR2 is FQGNSA.

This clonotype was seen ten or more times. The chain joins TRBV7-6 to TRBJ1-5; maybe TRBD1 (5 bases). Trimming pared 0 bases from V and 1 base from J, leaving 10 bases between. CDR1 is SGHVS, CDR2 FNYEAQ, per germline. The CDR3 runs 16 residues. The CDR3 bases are TGTGCCAGCAGCTTAGCCGCGGAGGGGAGCAATCAGCCCCAGCATTTT. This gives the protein CASSLAAEGSNQPQHF. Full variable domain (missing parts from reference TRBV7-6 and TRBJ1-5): GAGVSQSPRYKVTKRGQDVALRCDPISGHVSLYWYRQALGQGPEFLTYFNYEAQQDKSGLPNDRFSAERPEGSISTLTIQRTEQRDSAMYRCASSLAAEGSNQPQHFGDGTRLSIL.

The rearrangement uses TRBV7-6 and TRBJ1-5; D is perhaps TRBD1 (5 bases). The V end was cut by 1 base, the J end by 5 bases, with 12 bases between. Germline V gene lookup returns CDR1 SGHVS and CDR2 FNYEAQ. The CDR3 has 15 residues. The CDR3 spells CASSLGRGPDQPQHF. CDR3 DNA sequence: TGTGCCAGCAGCTTAGGGAGGGGTCCCGATCAGCCCCAGCATTTT.

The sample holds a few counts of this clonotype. The CDR3 bases are TGTGCCAGCAGTTGGGGACTGCTTAGCTCTGGAAACACCATATATTTT. Its protein is CASSWGLLSSGNTIYF. The chain carries TRBV12-3 or TRBV12-4 and TRBJ1-3, with D possibly TRBD1 on 5 matching bases. Trimming took off 4 bases at V and 0 bases at J, with 13 bases between the two ends. The CDR3 sequence is 16 residues long.

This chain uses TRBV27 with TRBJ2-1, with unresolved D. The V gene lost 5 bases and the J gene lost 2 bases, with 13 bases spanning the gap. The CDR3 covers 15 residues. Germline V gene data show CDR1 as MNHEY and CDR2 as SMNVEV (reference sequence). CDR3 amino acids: CASSHSAAAYNEQFF. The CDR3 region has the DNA TGTGCCAGCAGTCATTCGGCGGCAGCCTACAATGAGCAGTTCTTC.